The 22 T cell receptor beta chains in this list originate from one sample, sequenced in a study. In TCRdb, the 5' RACE reads were re-called with MiXCR into one record per CDR3 protein. The top ten clones hold under 3.5% of a sample with around 10,000 distinct CDR3 sequences, about a quarter of them seen once. The sorted Tregs were CD4+CD25+CD127-/low cells. The sample taken for sequencing was Tregs sorted from a lymph node. The receptors were gathered from a female donor with breast cancer.

This clonotype is judged medium-sized. The J gene is TRBJ1-5, the V gene TRBV6-1; D remains ambiguous. V lost 6 bases, J lost 5 bases, and 8 bases lay in between. The CDR3 has 12 residues. Germline V lookup: CDR1 MNHNS, CDR2 SASEGT. The CDR3 region has the DNA TGTGCCAGCAGATATGGTTATCAGCCCCAGCATTTT. It specifies CASRYGYQPQHF.

In this sample, this clonotype turned up a few times. A much larger clone lies a single base off, so this may be a read error. The rearrangement joins TRBV7-9 to TRBJ2-3, with D unresolved. CDR1 and CDR2 from the germline V gene are SEHNR and FQNEAQ (reference sequence). V was pared by 6 bases and J by 4 bases, with 5 bases between. The CDR3 spans 11 residues. DNA for the CDR3: TGTGCCAGCAGGGCCGCAGATACGCAGTATTTT. It is translated as CASRAADTQYF. The full variable domain, with the rest looked up from reference TRBV7-9 and TRBJ2-3, is DTGVSQNPRHKITKRGQNVTFRCDPISEHNRLYWYRQTLGQGPEFLTYFQNEAQLEKSRLLSDRFSAERPKGSFSTLEIQRTEQGDSAMYLCASRAADTQYFGPGTRLTVL.

The chain joins TRBV5-1 to TRBJ1-2; D unresolved. Germline V lookup: CDR1 SGHRS, CDR2 YFSETQ. V lost 4 bases to trimming and J lost 5 bases, with 15 bases between them. CDR3 length: 14 amino acids. This chain's CDR3 is CASSGGHQWYGYTF. The CDR3 region has the DNA TGCGCCAGCAGCGGCGGCCACCAGTGGTATGGCTACACCTTC. The whole variable domain, remainder taken from reference TRBV5-1 and TRBJ1-2, is KAGVTQTPRYLIKTRGQQVTLSCSPISGHRSVSWYQQTPGQGLQFLFEYFSETQRNKGNFPGRFSGRQFSNSRSEMNVSTLELGDSALYLCASSGGHQWYGYTFGSGTRLTVV.

A word on this clonotype: At one end the junction does not follow the germline gene, possibly because of a read error. V gene TRBV15 combines with J gene TRBJ2-1; D is possibly TRBD2 (6 bases). Germline V gene sequence: CDR1 LNHNV, CDR2 YYDKDF (reference sequence). The CDR3 consists of 16 residues. CDR3 region: CATSRDRREIYNEKFF. As DNA, the CDR3 is TGCGCCACCAGCAGAGATCGGAGGGAAATCTACAATGAGAAGTTCTTC.

As concerns this clonotype: Here the CDR3 omits its conserved ending phenylalanine or tryptophan, so a read error is the likely source. V gene TRBV10-3 combines with J gene TRBJ1-5, with D hard to call. This CDR3 is 14 amino acids long. Germline V gene data show CDR1 as ENHRY and CDR2 as SYGVKD. The V and J ends lost 3 bases and 6 bases respectively, with 12 bases between them. CDR3 coding DNA: TGTGCCATCAGTGACGGACGGTTCACTCAGCCCCAGCATTCT. Translating it yields CAISDGRFTQPQHS.

By frequency in the sample, this clonotype is medium-sized. A read error may produce the germline difference seen at one junction end. V and J are TRBV7-7 and TRBJ2-7, with 10 bases aligning to TRBD1. Germline CDR1 reads SSHAT; CDR2 reads FNYEAQ (reference sequence). The CDR3 runs 13 residues. CDR3: CASSLDRGGEQYF. CDR3 in DNA: TGTGCTAGCAGCTTGGACAGGGGGGGCGAGCAGTACTTC.

This clonotype has more than one count but fewer than ten. Being one base from a much bigger clone, this may be a read error. The V and J genes are TRBV20-1 and TRBJ2-1, with D maybe TRBD2 (5 bases). CDR3 length: 11 amino acids. Germline CDR1 reads DFQATT; CDR2 reads SNEGSKA (reference sequence). The DNA of the CDR3 is TGCAGTGCTAGAGGACTGGCTGAGCGGTTATTC. Protein: CSARGLAERLF.

This clonotype is classed as medium-sized. The chain is built from TRBV5-1 and TRBJ2-1; possibly TRBD2 for D (6 bases). The CDR3 runs 13 residues. Germline assignment: CDR1 SGHRS and CDR2 YFSETQ. Between the trimmed V and J ends, which lost 4 bases and 5 bases, there was a span of 10 bases. The CDR3 DNA follows: TGCGCCAGCAGCCCCGGACTAAACAATGAGCAGTTCTTC. Residues: CASSPGLNNEQFF.

By sample share, this clonotype is medium-sized. The V gene is TRBV20-1, the J gene TRBJ1-5; a weak D match, TRBD1 (5 bases). The CDR3 length is 14 residues. The V and J ends lost 5 bases and 4 bases respectively, with 15 bases between them. Germline-derived CDR1 and CDR2 are DFQATT and SNEGSKA (reference sequence). The CDR3 here is CSARGDGGNQPQHF. In nucleotides, the CDR3 is TGCAGTGCTCGAGGGGATGGGGGAAATCAGCCCCAGCATTTT.

V gene TRBV15 combines with J gene TRBJ1-2; possibly TRBD1 for D (5 bases). The CDR3 extends over 17 amino acids. Germline V gives CDR1 LNHNV, CDR2 YYDKDF (reference sequence). Trimming removed 0 bases from V and 0 bases from J, with 14 bases in between. CDR3 in DNA: TGTGCCACCAGCAGAGACTTGGGACTGAGGCCTAACTATGGCTACACCTTC. This codes for CATSRDLGLRPNYGYTF.

The J gene is TRBJ1-2, the V gene TRBV15, with TRBD1 identical over 8 bases. The germline V gene has CDR1 LNHNV and CDR2 YYDKDF (reference sequence). The V and J ends lost 2 bases and 2 bases, in that order; junction bases with no gene match: 4. The CDR3 contains 15 residues. CDR3 bases: TGTGCCACCAGCAGAAACAGGGGGATAAACTATGGCTACACCTTC. Its translation: CATSRNRGINYGYTF.

This clonotype was counted ten times or more. This chain links TRBV6-6 with TRBJ1-2, with D possibly being TRBD1 (6 bases). Trimming removed 5 bases at V and 0 bases at J, with 13 bases between. The CDR3 is 15 residues long. Per the germline V gene, CDR1 is MNHNY and CDR2 is SVGAGI (reference sequence). The CDR3 bases are TGTGCCAGCAGTACGGGGGGCGAAACTAACTATGGCTACACCTTC. Residues: CASSTGGETNYGYTF.

This clonotype has more than one count but fewer than ten. This chain links TRBV20-1 with TRBJ1-1, with 8 bases aligning to TRBD1. J lost 2 bases, V lost 6 bases, and 8 bases had no gene match. This CDR3 contains 14 residues. Germline V CDR1 and CDR2: DFQATT, SNEGSKA (reference sequence). CDR3 coding DNA: TGCAGTGCCACTCCAGGGGGCTTCAACACTGAAGCTTTCTTT. It translates to CSATPGGFNTEAFF.

The table lists this clonotype with a count of one. The chain recombines TRBV6-6 with TRBJ2-5; D call uncertain. The CDR3 runs 13 residues. Germline V CDR1 and CDR2: MNHNY, SVGAGI (reference sequence). Trimming pared 2 bases from V and 7 bases from J, leaving 11 bases between. For the CDR3, the DNA is TGTGCCAGCAGTTACGGGCCCGAAGGGACCCAGTACTTC. Translated: CASSYGPEGTQYF.

The chain employs TRBV23-1 and TRBJ2-3; 7 bases match TRBD1. TRBV23-1 is an ORF, with its function uncertain. V lost 4 bases and J lost 1; bases outside the gene matches: 14. The CDR3 length is 18 residues. The DNA for the CDR3 is TGCGCCAGCAGTCGTTTAGGAACGACAGGGAGTCGCACAGATACGCAGTATTTT. Protein: CASSRLGTTGSRTDTQYF.

By sample share, this clonotype is medium-sized. V is TRBV20-1 and J is TRBJ2-1; D remains ambiguous. The CDR3 runs to 18 residues. V was shortened by 0 bases and J by 6 bases, with 24 bases between the two germline ends. CDR1 DFQATT and CDR2 SNEGSKA come from the germline V gene (reference sequence). The CDR3 loop is CSARDSPPVAAGRNEQFF. In nucleotides, the CDR3 is TGCAGTGCTAGAGATTCACCCCCGGTAGCAGCAGGACGCAATGAGCAGTTCTTC.

About this clonotype itself: With a much larger clone just one base away, this may be a read error. The chain has TRBV11-2 and TRBJ2-5; 9 nucleotides line up with TRBD2. The CDR3 length is 15 residues. Per the germline V gene, CDR1 is SGHAT and CDR2 is FQNNGV. The CDR3 DNA is TGTGCCAGCAGCTTTACTAGCGGGCCTCAAGAGACCCTGTACTTC. Encoded protein: CASSFTSGPQETLYF.

The chain links TRBV9 to TRBJ1-6; 10 bases map to TRBD1. The CDR3 sequence is 15 residues long. Trimming took 3 bases from V and 9 from J; bases not matched to a gene: 6. Germline V gene data show CDR1 as SGDLS and CDR2 as YYNGEE. CDR3 residues: CASSERTGGGSPLHF. DNA for the CDR3: TGTGCCAGCAGCGAGAGGACAGGGGGAGGTTCACCCCTCCACTTT. The full variable domain, with the rest looked up from reference TRBV9 and TRBJ1-6, is DSGVTQTPKHLITATGQRVTLRCSPRSGDLSVYWYQQSLDQGLQFLIQYYNGEERAKGNILERFSAQQFPDLHSELNLSSLELGDSALYFCASSERTGGGSPLHFGNGTRLTVT.

The chain has TRBV7-6 and TRBJ2-3; 7 nucleotides line up with TRBD2. J was trimmed by 2 bases and V by 1 base; bases with no gene match: 6. The CDR3 covers 16 residues. CDR1 and CDR2 (germline): SGHVS, FNYEAQ. CDR3 loop: CASSLDSAGLTDTQYF. Written as DNA, the CDR3 is TGTGCCAGCAGCTTAGATTCAGCGGGACTCACAGATACGCAGTATTTT.

By its share, this clonotype is medium-sized. The chain carries TRBV29-1 and TRBJ2-7; perhaps TRBD1 as D (5 bases). Germline CDR1 and CDR2: SQVTM and ANQGSEA. The CDR3 has 13 residues. The germline V and J ends were trimmed by 4 bases and 3 bases, with 13 bases remaining between them. The DNA of the CDR3 is TGCAGCGTTGGGCAGGGAAACATCTACGAGCAGTACTTC. Translating gives CSVGQGNIYEQYF.

There are many counts of this clonotype. The rearrangement links TRBV5-6 to TRBJ2-7, with a weak D call TRBD1 (5 bases). Per the germline V gene, CDR1 is SGHDT and CDR2 is YYEEEE. Between the trimmed V and J ends, which lost 2 bases and 2 bases, there was a span of 11 bases. The CDR3 length is 14 residues. CDR3 loop: CASSFWARAYEQYF. The DNA for the CDR3 is TGTGCCAGCAGCTTTTGGGCCAGGGCCTACGAGCAGTACTTC.

This clonotype was observed many times. This sequence joins TRBV7-9 and TRBJ2-1; 10 bases are shared with TRBD2. Germline CDR1 is SEHNR and CDR2 is FQNEAQ (reference sequence). The junction had 8 bases not matched to a gene; V was cut back by 1 base and J by 8 bases. The CDR3 consists of 16 residues. CDR3 nucleotides: TGTGCCAGCAGCTTAGTCCTAGCGGGAGTAGACTATGAGCAGTTCTTC. This sequence encodes CASSLVLAGVDYEQFF.